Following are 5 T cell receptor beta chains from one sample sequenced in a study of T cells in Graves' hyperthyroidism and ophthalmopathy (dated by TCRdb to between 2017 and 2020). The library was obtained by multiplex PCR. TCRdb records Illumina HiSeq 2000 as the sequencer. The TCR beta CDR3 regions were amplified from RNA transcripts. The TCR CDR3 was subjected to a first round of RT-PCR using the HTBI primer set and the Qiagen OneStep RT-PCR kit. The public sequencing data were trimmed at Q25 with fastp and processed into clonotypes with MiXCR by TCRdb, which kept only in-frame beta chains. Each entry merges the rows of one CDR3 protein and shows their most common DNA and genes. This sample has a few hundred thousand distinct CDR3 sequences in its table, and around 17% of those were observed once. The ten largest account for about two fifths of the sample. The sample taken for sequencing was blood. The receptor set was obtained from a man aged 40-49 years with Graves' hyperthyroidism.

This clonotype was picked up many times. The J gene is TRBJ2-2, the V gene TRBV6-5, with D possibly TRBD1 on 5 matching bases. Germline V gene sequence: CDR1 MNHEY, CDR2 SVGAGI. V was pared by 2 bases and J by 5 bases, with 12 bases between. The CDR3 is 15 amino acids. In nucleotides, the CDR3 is TGTGCCAGCAGTTACAACAGGAGTTGGACCGGGGAGCTGTTTTTT. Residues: CASSYNRSWTGELFF.

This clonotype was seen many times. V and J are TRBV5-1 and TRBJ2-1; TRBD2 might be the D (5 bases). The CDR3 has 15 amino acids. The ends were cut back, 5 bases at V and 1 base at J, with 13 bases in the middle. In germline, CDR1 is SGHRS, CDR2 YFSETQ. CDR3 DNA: TGCGCCAGCAGGGATCGACCGGGGTCCTACAATGAGCAGTTCTTC. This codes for CASRDRPGSYNEQFF.

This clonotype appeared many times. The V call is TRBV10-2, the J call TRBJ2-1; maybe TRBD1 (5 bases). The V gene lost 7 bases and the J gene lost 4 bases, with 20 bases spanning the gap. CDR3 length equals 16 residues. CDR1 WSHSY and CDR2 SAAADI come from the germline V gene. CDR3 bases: TGCGCCAGCATCGACAGTCCCCCCTCTCCGTACAATGAGCAGTTCTTC. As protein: CASIDSPPSPYNEQFF.

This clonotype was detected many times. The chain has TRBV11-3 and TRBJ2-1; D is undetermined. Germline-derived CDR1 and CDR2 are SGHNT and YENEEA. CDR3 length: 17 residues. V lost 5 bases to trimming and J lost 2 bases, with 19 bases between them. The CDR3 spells CASSPGVSDQTYNEQFF. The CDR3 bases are TGTGCCAGCAGCCCTGGCGTATCCGACCAGACCTACAATGAGCAGTTCTTC.

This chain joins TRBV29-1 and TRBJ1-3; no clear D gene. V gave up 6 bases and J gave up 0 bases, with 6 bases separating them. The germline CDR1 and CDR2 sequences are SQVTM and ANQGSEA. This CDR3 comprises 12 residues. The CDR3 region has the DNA TGCAGCGTCCAGAGCTCTGGAAACACCATATATTTT. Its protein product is CSVQSSGNTIYF.